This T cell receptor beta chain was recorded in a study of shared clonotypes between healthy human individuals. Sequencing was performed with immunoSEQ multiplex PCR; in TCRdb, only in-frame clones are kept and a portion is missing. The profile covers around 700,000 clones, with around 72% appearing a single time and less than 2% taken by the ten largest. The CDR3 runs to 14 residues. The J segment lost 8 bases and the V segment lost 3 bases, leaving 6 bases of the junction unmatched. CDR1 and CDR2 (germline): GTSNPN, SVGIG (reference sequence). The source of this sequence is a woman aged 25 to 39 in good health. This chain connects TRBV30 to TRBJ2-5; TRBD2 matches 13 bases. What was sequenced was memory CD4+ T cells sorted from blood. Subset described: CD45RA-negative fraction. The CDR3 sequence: CAWSPGLAGRTQYF. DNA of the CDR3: TGTGCCTGGAGCCCGGGACTAGCGGGGCGAACCCAGTACTTC.